Given below is one TCR beta chain in context. The antigen remains undetermined. This sample was included in a study of naive and memory T cell subsets. The SP2 primer and nested alpha and beta constant region primers amplified ligated cDNA in four rounds. Reverse transcription of blood and skin TCR RNA was primed at alpha and beta constant regions. TCRdb processed the UMI-ligation and nested PCR reads anew with MiXCR; each CDR3 protein has one entry. The sample consists of 11,000 to 15,000 distinct CDR3 sequences, about 5% of them appearing once. CDR3 length equals 14 residues. Sample treatment: skin biopsy from PPD injection site in Mantoux-positive individual. A UMI-containing oligonucleotide was joined by 3' ligation to the TCR cDNA template. Biopsied sites were PPD injections in people with a positive Mantoux test. Regarding the study as a whole: More TCRs at tuberculin sites were read as hypersensitivity T cell infiltration.

V usage is TRBV21-1 and J usage is TRBJ1-3. TRBV21-1 represents a pseudogene. Sequenced material: skin, taken from a tuberculin skin test site. This sequence originates from an adult in good health. CDR3 nucleotide sequence: TGTGCCAGCAGCAAAGAGGGATTCGGAAACACCGTATATTTT. Translated, it gives CASSKEGFGNTVYF.